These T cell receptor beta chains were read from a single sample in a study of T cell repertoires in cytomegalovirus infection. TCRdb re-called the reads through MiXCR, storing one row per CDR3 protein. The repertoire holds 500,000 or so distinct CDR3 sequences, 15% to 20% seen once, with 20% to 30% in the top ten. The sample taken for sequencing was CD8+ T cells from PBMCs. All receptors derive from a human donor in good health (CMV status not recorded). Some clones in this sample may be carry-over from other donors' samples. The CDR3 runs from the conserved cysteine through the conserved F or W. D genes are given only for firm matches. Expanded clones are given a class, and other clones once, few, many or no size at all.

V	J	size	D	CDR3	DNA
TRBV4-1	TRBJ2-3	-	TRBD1	CASSQASGTGSYTDTQYF	TGCGCCAGCAGCCAAGCCTCCGGGACAGGGTCTTACACAGATACGCAGTATTTT
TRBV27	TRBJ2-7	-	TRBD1	CASSEDRGGYEQYF	TGTGCCAGCAGCGAAGACAGGGGTGGATACGAGCAGTACTTC
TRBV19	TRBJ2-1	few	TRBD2	CASTLTSGTYNEQFF	TGTGCCAGTACCCTGACTAGCGGGACCTACAATGAGCAGTTCTTC
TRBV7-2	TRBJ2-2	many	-	CASSLGLASNTGELFF	TGTGCCAGCAGCTTGGGGCTAGCGTCGAACACCGGGGAGCTGTTTTTT
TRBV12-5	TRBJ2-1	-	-	CATEGQGEQFF	TGTGCTACTGAGGGGCAAGGGGAGCAGTTCTTC
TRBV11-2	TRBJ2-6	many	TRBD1	CASSLTGGVSGANVLTF	TGTGCCAGCAGCTTGACAGGGGGGGTCTCTGGGGCCAACGTCCTGACTTTC
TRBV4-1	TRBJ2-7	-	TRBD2	CASSPSGTVPHEQYF	TGCGCCAGCAGCCCAAGCGGGACCGTGCCCCACGAGCAGTACTTC
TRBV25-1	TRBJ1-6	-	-	CASSERHRASRNSPLHF	TGTGCCAGCAGTGAACGTCACAGGGCTTCTCGGAATTCACCCCTCCACTTT
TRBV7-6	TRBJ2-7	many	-	CASSPDSHEQYF	TGTGCCAGCAGCCCAGACAGCCACGAGCAGTACTTC
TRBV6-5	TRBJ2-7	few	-	CASSYGAGVYEQYF	TGTGCCAGCAGTTACGGGGCAGGTGTTTACGAGCAGTACTTC
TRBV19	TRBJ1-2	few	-	CASANPDGFFTDGYTF	TGTGCCAGTGCCAATCCGGACGGCTTTTTTACAGATGGCTACACCTTC
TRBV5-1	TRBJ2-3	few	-	CASSLARGLEDTQYF	TGCGCCAGCAGCTTGGCCCGGGGACTGGAAGATACGCAGTATTTT
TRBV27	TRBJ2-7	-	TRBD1	CASSDTGTGFWEQYF	TGTGCCAGCAGCGATACCGGGACAGGTTTTTGGGAGCAGTACTTC
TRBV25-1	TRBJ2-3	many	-	CASSGHLAGPIPDTQYF	TGTGCCAGCAGTGGGCATTTGGCGGGGCCCATCCCAGATACGCAGTATTTT
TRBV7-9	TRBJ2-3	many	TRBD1	CASSRGHREGADTQYF	TGTGCCAGCAGCAGGGGGCACAGGGAAGGAGCAGATACGCAGTATTTT